The 26 T cell receptor beta chains reported below all come from one sample, sequenced in a study of graft-versus-host responses after intestinal transplantation. Repertoires were generated with immunoSEQ multiplex PCR, while TCRdb's copy carries only in-frame clones and drops some. The repertoire has approximately 20,000 clones, roughly 86% of them found once; the top ten carry about a tenth. Sequenced here: PBMCs, sampled about 230 days after intestinal transplant. All receptors derive from a human patient who received an intestinal transplant, so some T cells may come from the graft donor.

The genes are TRBV18 and TRBJ1-5; no definite D call. The length of the CDR3 is 14 residues. V gave up 2 bases and J gave up 0 bases, with 5 bases separating them. Per germline, CDR1 KGHSH and CDR2 LQKENI. The CDR3 loop reads CASSPEHSNQPQHF. For the CDR3, the DNA is TGTGCCAGCTCACCAGAACATAGCAATCAGCCCCAGCATTTT.

The rearrangement uses TRBV19 and TRBJ2-7; possibly TRBD1 or TRBD2 for D (6 bases each). The germline CDR1 and CDR2 sequences are LNHDA and SQIVND (reference sequence). The CDR3 is 15 amino acids. Trimming left V 4 bases short and J 2 bases short, with 15 bases between. CDR3 region: CASSTGPRGPYEQYF. CDR3 DNA: TGTGCCAGTAGTACAGGACCCCGGGGGCCCTACGAGCAGTACTTC.

V is TRBV19 and J is TRBJ1-5, with D possibly matching TRBD1 (5 bases). Germline V CDR1 and CDR2: LNHDA, SQIVND (reference sequence). There are 14 residues in the CDR3. Trimming removed 10 bases at V and 3 bases at J, with 16 bases between. The CDR3 DNA reads TGTGCCACCTCCCTCCGACAGTCCAATCAGCCCCAGCATTTT. Translated: CATSLRQSNQPQHF.

The rearrangement uses TRBV25-1 and TRBJ2-3; no clear D. The CDR3 is 13 amino acids. With 2 bases removed from V and 1 base from J, the gap between germline ends came to 4 bases. From germline, CDR1 is MGHDK and CDR2 SYGVNS. The CDR3 nucleotides read TGTGCCAGCAGTGAAGCCGGCACAGATACGCAGTATTTT. Amino acids: CASSEAGTDTQYF.

The chain uses TRBV27 and TRBJ2-1; weak D call: TRBD2 (6 bases). Germline V gene sequence: CDR1 MNHEY, CDR2 SMNVEV (reference sequence). The CDR3 sequence is 15 residues long. Trimming took off 3 bases at V and 0 bases at J, with 9 bases between the two ends. The CDR3 sequence: CASSFNGGSYNEQFF. As DNA, the CDR3 is TGTGCCAGCAGTTTTAACGGGGGCTCCTACAATGAGCAGTTCTTC.

The CDR3 sequence: CASSDSTGDEQFF. The CDR3, as DNA: TGTGCCAGCAGTGACTCGACAGGGGATGAGCAGTTCTTC. J is TRBJ2-1 and V is TRBV6-4, with TRBD1 identical over 8 bases. Germline V gene data show CDR1 as MRHNA and CDR2 as SNTAGT. There are 13 residues in the CDR3. J lost 8 bases, V lost 0 bases, and 0 bases had no gene match.

The V and J genes are TRBV7-8 and TRBJ1-1; D uncertain. The CDR3 length is 15 residues. V lost 0 bases and J 3 bases, leaving 11 bases between the germline ends. CDR1 is SGHVS, CDR2 FQNEAQ, per germline. Here the CDR3 DNA reads TGTGCCAGCAGCTTAGCGATGGGGTTGGACACTGAAGCTTTCTTT. Translating gives CASSLAMGLDTEAFF.

CDR3 residues: CASSPRTSTDTQYF. Here the CDR3 DNA reads TGTGCCAGCTCACCACGAACTAGCACAGATACGCAGTATTTT. The J gene is TRBJ2-3, the V gene TRBV18; D uncertain. The germline gives CDR1 KGHSH, CDR2 LQKENI. With 1 base removed from V and 0 bases from J, the gap between germline ends came to 5 bases. This CDR3 is built from 14 residues.

This rearrangement joins TRBV7-9 to TRBJ1-5; D call uncertain. The CDR3 loop spans 13 amino acids. CDR1 is SEHNR, CDR2 FQNEAQ, per germline (reference sequence). Trimming cost V 5 bases and J 6 bases, with 11 bases left between them. CDR3 DNA: TGTGCCAGCAGCCTATCGGGAGGTCAGCCCCAGCATTTT. It specifies CASSLSGGQPQHF.

J is TRBJ1-1 and V is TRBV12-5, with D unclear. The V end was cut by 4 bases, the J end by 1 base, with 16 bases between. In germline, CDR1 is LGHNT, CDR2 FRNRAP. The CDR3 length is 16 residues. The DNA of the CDR3 is TGTGCTAGTGGTTACGCCCCCACCGACGGGAACACTGAAGCTTTCTTT. As protein: CASGYAPTDGNTEAFF.

This clone was seen only once. The rearrangement links TRBV4-1 to TRBJ1-4, with no clear D. V was cut by 6 bases and J by 7 bases, with 12 bases left in between. The CDR3 length is 13 residues. Germline-derived CDR1 and CDR2 are MGHRA and YSYEKL. The CDR3 sequence is CASSSISGEKLFF. CDR3 in DNA: TGCGCCAGCAGTTCGATCTCGGGTGAAAAACTGTTTTTT.

CDR3 sequence (DNA): TGTGCCAGCAGCGCAGGTACTAGCGGGGGACCCAATGAGCAGTTCTTC. It encodes CASSAGTSGGPNEQFF. The chain is built from TRBV9 and TRBJ2-1; 11 nucleotides agree with TRBD2. Germline values: CDR1 SGDLS, CDR2 YYNGEE. The CDR3 totals 16 residues. J gave up 6 bases and V 3 bases, and 8 bases lay outside the gene matches.

The rearrangement links TRBV30 to TRBJ1-4, with 9 bases lining up with TRBD1. The CDR3 sequence is 15 residues long. Germline trimming cut 3 bases from V and 3 bases from J; bases unmatched to any gene: 5. Germline V CDR1 and CDR2: GTSNPN, SVGIG (reference sequence). The CDR3 here is CAWRPRDRANEKLFF. For the CDR3, the DNA is TGTGCCTGGAGGCCCCGGGACAGGGCTAATGAAAAACTGTTTTTT.

The chain couples TRBV27 to TRBJ2-3; perhaps TRBD2 as D (7 bases). Trimming stripped 6 bases from V and 6 bases from J, with 16 bases between. CDR1 MNHEY and CDR2 SMNVEV come from the germline V gene (reference sequence). The length of the CDR3 is 14 residues. The CDR3 here is CASRKLGGRDTQYF. CDR3 nucleotide sequence: TGTGCCAGCAGGAAATTGGGGGGGCGCGATACGCAGTATTTT.

The gene calls are TRBV11-3 and TRBJ2-7; a weak D match, TRBD2 (6 bases). This CDR3 contains 16 residues. Germline CDR1 is SGHNT and CDR2 is YENEEA. V was cut by 5 bases and J by 1 base, with 18 bases left in between. The CDR3 is CASSPPWGLQSYEQYF. The CDR3 bases are TGTGCCAGCAGCCCCCCGTGGGGACTTCAATCCTACGAGCAGTACTTC.

This chain connects TRBV5-1 to TRBJ1-6; D uncertain. The CDR3 runs to 14 residues. With 7 bases removed from V and 0 bases from J, the gap between germline ends came to 8 bases. In germline, CDR1 is SGHRS, CDR2 YFSETQ. Written as DNA, the CDR3 is TGCGCCAGCTCAAGATTCTCCTATAATTCACCCCTCCACTTT. Its translation: CASSRFSYNSPLHF.

The V and J genes are TRBV19 and TRBJ1-1; 7 bases fit TRBD1. Germline V gene sequence: CDR1 LNHDA, CDR2 SQIVND (reference sequence). The CDR3 loop spans 14 amino acids. The CDR3 region has the DNA TGTGGGAGCAAAGATAAGGCAGGGGGAGTTTGGGCTTTCTTT. Its protein is CGSKDKAGGVWAFF.

This chain joins TRBV20-1 and TRBJ2-1; D not resolved. The CDR3 has 11 amino acids. CDR1 DFQATT and CDR2 SNEGSKA come from the germline V gene (reference sequence). The ends were cut back, 5 bases at V and 6 bases at J, with 8 bases in the middle. The DNA of the CDR3 is TGCAGTGCTGCGGCCCCCAATGAGCAGTTCTTC. Translation gives CSAAAPNEQFF.

This rearrangement joins TRBV19 to TRBJ2-5, with D perhaps assigned TRBD1 or TRBD2 (5 bases each). The J call may be wrong; the DNA end is better matched by TRBJ2-7. The germline CDR1 and CDR2 sequences are LNHDA and SQIVND (reference sequence). The CDR3 extends over 14 amino acids. CDR3 sequence: CASSRDPNPNEQYF. The CDR3 DNA is TGTGCCAGTAGTCGGGACCCCAACCCCAACGAGCAGTACTTC.

V gene TRBV2 combines with J gene TRBJ2-1; 9 bases line up with TRBD2. CDR1 and CDR2 (germline): SNHLY, FYNNEI. The V gene end was trimmed by 1 base and the J gene end by 7 bases; junction bases not matched to a gene: 5. The CDR3 length is 15 residues. CDR3 region: CASSEGGGAGNEQFF. In DNA form, the CDR3 reads TGTGCCAGCAGTGAAGGCGGGGGGGCTGGTAATGAGCAGTTCTTC.

The sample holds a few counts of this clone. V is TRBV6-1 and J is TRBJ2-2; D ambiguous. Germline CDR1 reads MNHNS; CDR2 reads SASEGT. V dropped 1 base and J dropped 7 bases, with 7 bases sitting between them. The length of the CDR3 is 13 residues. The DNA for the CDR3 is TGTGCCAGCAGTGAAGATCGGCACGGGGAGCTGTTTTTT. Translating gives CASSEDRHGELFF.

The chain couples TRBV11-2 to TRBJ1-1; 7 bases match TRBD1. The germline gives CDR1 SGHAT, CDR2 FQNNGV. This CDR3 region has 13 residues. Germline trimming cut 5 bases from V and 6 bases from J; bases unmatched to any gene: 6. The CDR3 nucleotides are TGTGCCAGCAGCCAGGGGGTAGGAGCTGAAGCTTTCTTT. The encoded protein is CASSQGVGAEAFF.

The chain uses TRBV10-1 and TRBJ2-7, with 12 bases lining up with TRBD2. Germline values: CDR1 WNHNN, CDR2 SYGVQD (reference sequence). This CDR3 contains 15 residues. The trim removed 0 bases at V and 5 bases at J, leaving 2 bases unmatched. The CDR3 nucleotides are TGCGCCAGCAGTGAGTCGGCTAGCGGGGGGGACGAGCAGTACTTC. Encoded protein: CASSESASGGDEQYF.

The chain has TRBV7-8 and TRBJ2-3, with D possibly being TRBD1 or TRBD2 (5 bases each). The CDR3 is 14 amino acids. V lost 6 bases and J lost 3, with 13 bases in between. The germline gives CDR1 SGHVS, CDR2 FQNEAQ. CDR3 sequence (DNA): TGTGCCAGCAGGCGAGGGGTTGCGACAGATACGCAGTATTTT. It translates to CASRRGVATDTQYF.

In regard to this clone: Other DNA sequences of this sample code for an identical CDR3. V is TRBV5-1 and J is TRBJ2-7; 13 nucleotides agree with TRBD2. V was pared by 2 bases and J by 4 bases, with 3 bases of the junction left unmatched. The CDR3 has 15 amino acids. Germline CDR1 is SGHRS and CDR2 is YFSETQ. CDR3 sequence reads: CASSFRTSGGYEQYF. DNA for the CDR3: TGCGCCAGCAGCTTCCGGACTAGCGGGGGATACGAGCAGTACTTC.

This clone was seen a handful of times. This chain joins TRBV5-4 and TRBJ1-1; perhaps TRBD1 as D (6 bases). The CDR3 loop spans 12 amino acids. V was clipped by 4 bases and J by 7 bases, with 11 bases between them. The V gene's germline CDR1 is SGHNT and CDR2 YYREEE (reference sequence). The CDR3 DNA is TGTGCCAGCAGCCAAGACAGGTTTGAAGCTTTCTTT. Translation gives CASSQDRFEAFF.